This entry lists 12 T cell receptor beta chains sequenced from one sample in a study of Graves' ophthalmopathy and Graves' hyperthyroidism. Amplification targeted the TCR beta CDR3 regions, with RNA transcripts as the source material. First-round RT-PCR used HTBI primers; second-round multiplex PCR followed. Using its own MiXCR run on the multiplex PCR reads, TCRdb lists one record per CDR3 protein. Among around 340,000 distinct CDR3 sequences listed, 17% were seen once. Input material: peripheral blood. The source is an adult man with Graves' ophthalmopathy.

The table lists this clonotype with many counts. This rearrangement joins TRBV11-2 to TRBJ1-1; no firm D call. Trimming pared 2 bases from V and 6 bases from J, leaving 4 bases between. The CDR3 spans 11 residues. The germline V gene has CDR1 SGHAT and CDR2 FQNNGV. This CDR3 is CASSLTSEAFF. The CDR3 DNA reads TGTGCCAGCAGCTTAACATCTGAAGCTTTCTTT.

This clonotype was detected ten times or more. DNA for the CDR3: TGTGCCAGCCGCCACCGGGACAGGGGCCTCTACGAGCAGTACTTC. Translated: CASRHRDRGLYEQYF. The rearrangement uses TRBV6-2 or TRBV6-3 and TRBJ2-7; 10 bases match TRBD1. V lost 8 bases, J lost 3 bases, and 10 bases stayed unmatched. CDR1 MNHEY and CDR2 SVGEGT come from the germline V gene. CDR3 length: 15 residues.

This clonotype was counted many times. CDR3 loop: CASSRYSDRTYEQYF. The CDR3 coding sequence is TGTGCCAGCAGCCGATATTCGGACAGGACCTACGAGCAGTACTTC. The gene calls are TRBV11-2 and TRBJ2-7; 7 bases line up with TRBD1. The trim removed 5 bases at V and 2 bases at J, leaving 9 bases unmatched. The germline V gene has CDR1 SGHAT and CDR2 FQNNGV. The CDR3 runs 15 residues. Full variable domain (missing parts from reference TRBV11-2 and TRBJ2-7): EAGVAQSPRYKIIEKRQSVAFWCNPISGHATLYWYQQILGQGPKLLIQFQNNGVVDDSQLPKDRFSAERLKGVDSTLKIQPAKLEDSAVYLCASSRYSDRTYEQYFGPGTRLTVT.

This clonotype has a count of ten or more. This CDR3 reads CASSEGDIRYYGYTF. In DNA, the CDR3 is TGTGCCAGCAGTGAAGGGGACATCCGCTACTATGGCTACACCTTC. This chain links TRBV2 with TRBJ1-2; a weak D match, TRBD1 (6 bases). There are 15 residues in the CDR3. Between the trimmed V and J ends, which lost 1 base and 3 bases, there was a span of 12 bases. Germline V gene data show CDR1 as SNHLY and CDR2 as FYNNEI.

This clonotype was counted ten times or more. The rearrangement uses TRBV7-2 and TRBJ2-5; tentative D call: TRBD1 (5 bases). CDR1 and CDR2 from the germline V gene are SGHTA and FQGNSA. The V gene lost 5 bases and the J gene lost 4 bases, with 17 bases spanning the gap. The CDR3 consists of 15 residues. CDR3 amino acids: CASSQRTTQRETQYF. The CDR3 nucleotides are TGTGCCAGCAGCCAACGGACAACGCAGAGAGAGACCCAGTACTTC. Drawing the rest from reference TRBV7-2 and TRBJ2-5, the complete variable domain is GAGVSQSPSNKVTEKGKDVELRCDPISGHTALYWYRQSLGQGLEFLIYFQGNSAPDKSGLPSDRFSAERTGGSVSTLTIQRTQQEDSAVYLCASSQRTTQRETQYFGPGTRLLVL.

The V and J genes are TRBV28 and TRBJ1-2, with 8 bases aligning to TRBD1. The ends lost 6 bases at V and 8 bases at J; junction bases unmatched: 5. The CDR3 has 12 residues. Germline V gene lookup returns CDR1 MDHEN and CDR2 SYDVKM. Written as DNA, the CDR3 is TGTGCCAGCAGACGACAGGGGAGCGGCTACACCTTC. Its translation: CASRRQGSGYTF.

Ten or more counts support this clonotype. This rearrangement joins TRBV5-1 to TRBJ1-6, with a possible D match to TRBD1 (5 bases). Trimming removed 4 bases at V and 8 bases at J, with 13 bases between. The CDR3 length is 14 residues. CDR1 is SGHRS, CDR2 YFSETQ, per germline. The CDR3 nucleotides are TGCGCCAGCAGCCCGGGGGGACGAGATTCACCCCTCCACTTT. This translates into CASSPGGRDSPLHF.

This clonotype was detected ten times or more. CDR3: CASSPGLGGSQPQHF. The CDR3 DNA sequence: TGTGCCAGTAGCCCAGGGTTGGGGGGGAGTCAGCCCCAGCATTTT. J is TRBJ1-5 and V is TRBV19; weak D call: TRBD1 (5 bases). This CDR3 has 15 amino acids. Trimming shortened V by 6 bases and J by 6 bases, and 18 bases separated the two germline ends. CDR1 and CDR2 from the germline V gene are LNHDA and SQIVND (reference sequence). Drawing the rest from reference TRBV19 and TRBJ1-5, the complete variable domain is DGGITQSPKYLFRKEGQNVTLSCEQNLNHDAMYWYRQDPGQGLRLIYYSQIVNDFQKGDIAEGYSVSREKKESFPLTVTSAQKNPTAFYLCASSPGLGGSQPQHFGDGTRLSIL.

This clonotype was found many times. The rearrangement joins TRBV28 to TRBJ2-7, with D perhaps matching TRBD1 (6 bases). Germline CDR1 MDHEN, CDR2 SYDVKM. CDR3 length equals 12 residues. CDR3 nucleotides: TGTTCAGGGGCCGCCTACGGTTCCGAGCAGTACTTC. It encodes CSGAAYGSEQYF. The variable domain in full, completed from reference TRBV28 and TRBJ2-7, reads DVKVTQSSRYLVKRTGEKVFLECVQDMDHENMFWYRQDPGLGLRLIYFSYDVKMKEKGDIPEGYSVSREKKERFSLILESASTNQTSMYLCSGAAYGSEQYFGPGTRLTVT.

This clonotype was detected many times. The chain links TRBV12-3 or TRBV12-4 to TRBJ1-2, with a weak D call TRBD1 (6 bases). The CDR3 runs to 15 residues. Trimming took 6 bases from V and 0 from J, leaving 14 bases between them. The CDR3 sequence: CASSLTTGANYGYTF. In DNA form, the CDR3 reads TGTGCCAGCAGCTTGACGACAGGAGCTAACTATGGCTACACCTTC.

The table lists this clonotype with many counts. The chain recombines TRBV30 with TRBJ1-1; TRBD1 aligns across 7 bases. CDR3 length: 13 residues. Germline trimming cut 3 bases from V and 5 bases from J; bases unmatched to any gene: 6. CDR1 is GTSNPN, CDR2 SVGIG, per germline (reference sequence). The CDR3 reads CAWSRSGGTEAFF. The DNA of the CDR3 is TGTGCCTGGAGCAGATCAGGGGGAACTGAAGCTTTCTTT.

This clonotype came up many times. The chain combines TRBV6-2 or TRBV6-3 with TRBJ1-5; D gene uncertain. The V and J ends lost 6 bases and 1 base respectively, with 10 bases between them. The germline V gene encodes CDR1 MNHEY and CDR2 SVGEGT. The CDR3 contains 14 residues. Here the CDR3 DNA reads TGTGCCAGCAGCCGAAGTGGGAGCAATCAGCCCCAGCATTTT. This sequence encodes CASSRSGSNQPQHF.